This T cell receptor (beta chain) was identified during a study of T-cell memory formation after mild COVID-19. Libraries for TCRalpha and TCRbeta carried sample barcodes and unique molecular identifiers via 5'RACE. Each CDR3 protein is one row after TCRdb ran MiXCR on the 5' RACE reads. Of about 470,000 distinct CDR3 sequences listed, approximately 18% were seen once; the top ten hold 9% to 15%. Study-level points and caveats: Second-wave clones that peaked on day 37 lacked confirmed SARS-CoV-2 specificity.

Comment on this clonotype: Antigen: not known. The junction departs from the called germline gene at one end, perhaps through a read error.

CDR3 size: 12 residues. Looked up from germline, CDR1 is LNHNV and CDR2 is YYDKDF (reference sequence). The sequenced sample consisted of PBMCs or a T cell subset sorted from them (not recorded which). The rearrangement joins TRBV15 to TRBJ2-7; D gene uncertain. The receptor comes from an adult woman who had mild COVID-19 (a few samples of this study predate the infection). Cell type and time point are not known. The CDR3 region has the DNA TGTGCCACCAGCCGAGACGGTTGGGAGCAGTACTTC. The encoded protein is CATSRDGWEQYF. The full variable domain, with the rest looked up from reference TRBV15 and TRBJ2-7, is DAMVIQNPRYQVTQFGKPVTLSCSQTLNHNVMYWYQQKSSQAPKLLFHYYDKDFNNEADTPDNFQSRRPNTSFCFLDIRSPGLGDTAMYLCATSRDGWEQYFGPGTRLTVT.